One sample yielded the 18 T cell receptor beta chains listed below, sequenced in a study of PD-1 blockade in classical Hodgkin lymphoma. Clones were read by immunoSEQ multiplex PCR, and TCRdb kept only the in-frame ones, dropping some. The data contain 40,000 to 45,000 clones, 65% to 70% of them singletons. The time point was: cycle 4 day 1 (C4D1), after less than 7 weeks of nivolumab. Every patient was affected by relapse after autologous stem cell transplantation, while exposure to brentuximab vedotin was not uniform. The sample in question was peripheral blood mononuclear cells (PBMCs), obtained before the fourth cycle of nivolumab. All receptors derive from a human donor with classical Hodgkin lymphoma.

The chain links TRBV9 to TRBJ1-2; D is possibly TRBD1 (5 bases). The germline CDR1 and CDR2 sequences are SGDLS and YYNGEE. The length of the CDR3 is 13 residues. V lost 0 bases and J lost 3, with 6 bases in between. The CDR3 here is CASSVVQDYGYTF. In nucleotides, the CDR3 is TGTGCCAGCAGCGTAGTACAGGACTATGGCTACACCTTC. Full variable domain (missing parts from reference TRBV9 and TRBJ1-2): DSGVTQTPKHLITATGQRVTLRCSPRSGDLSVYWYQQSLDQGLQFLIQYYNGEERAKGNILERFSAQQFPDLHSELNLSSLELGDSALYFCASSVVQDYGYTFGSGTRLTVV.

Only a few counts were recorded for this clone. The V call is TRBV7-8, the J call TRBJ1-1; no definite D call. The CDR3 has 13 amino acids. The germline V gene encodes CDR1 SGHVS and CDR2 FQNEAQ. Trimming removed 1 base from V and 4 bases from J, with 7 bases in between. CDR3 in amino acids: CASSLGRVTEAFF. CDR3 sequence (DNA): TGTGCCAGCAGCTTAGGGCGCGTCACTGAAGCTTTCTTT.

V usage is TRBV10-3 and J usage is TRBJ1-2; no firm D call. Germline V gives CDR1 ENHRY, CDR2 SYGVKD. The germline V and J ends were trimmed by 6 bases and 0 bases, with 8 bases remaining between them. The length of the CDR3 is 13 residues. CDR3 DNA sequence: TGTGCCATCAGAGGTTCACCTAACTATGGCTACACCTTC. Translated: CAIRGSPNYGYTF.

This clone has a handful of counts. This sequence joins TRBV10-3 and TRBJ2-7, with D maybe TRBD1 (5 bases). In germline, CDR1 is ENHRY, CDR2 SYGVKD. V lost 0 bases to trimming and J lost 2 bases, with 8 bases between them. The CDR3 runs 14 residues. CDR3 residues: CAISESLDTYEQYF. CDR3 nucleotides: TGTGCCATCAGTGAGTCGTTGGACACCTACGAGCAGTACTTC.

V is TRBV6-5 and J is TRBJ2-2; unclear D gene. Trimming stripped 0 bases from V and 8 bases from J, with 7 bases between. Germline CDR1 reads MNHEY; CDR2 reads SVGAGI. The CDR3 runs 13 residues. The CDR3, as DNA: TGTGCCAGCAGTTACTCGCTGGAGGGGGAGCTGTTTTTT. This translates into CASSYSLEGELFF.

V and J are TRBV4-2 and TRBJ2-7, with D perhaps matching TRBD2 (6 bases). CDR1 is LGHNA, CDR2 YNFKEQ, per germline. The CDR3 is made up of 17 amino acids. V lost 3 bases and J 2 bases, leaving 20 bases between the germline ends. CDR3 region: CASSQGTPGTATYEQYF. The DNA of the CDR3 is TGTGCCAGCAGCCAGGGTACTCCTGGGACTGCAACCTACGAGCAGTACTTC.

This clone has just one count. DNA for the CDR3: TGTGCCAGTGACCTGGGGGGCGGAGGGACTGAAGCTTTCTTT. This gives the protein CASDLGGGGTEAFF. V and J are TRBV19 and TRBJ1-1; possibly TRBD1 for D (6 bases). V lost 8 bases and J 5 bases, leaving 18 bases between the germline ends. Germline assignment: CDR1 LNHDA and CDR2 SQIVND (reference sequence). This CDR3 spans 14 amino acids.

The CDR3 DNA reads as TGTGCCAGCAGTCGGGGGACAGGGAGCTCCTACGAGCAGTACTTC. It encodes CASSRGTGSSYEQYF. The rearrangement joins TRBV27 to TRBJ2-7; 9 nucleotides agree with TRBD1. The CDR3 extends over 15 amino acids. Germline CDR1 MNHEY, CDR2 SMNVEV (reference sequence). The V gene end was trimmed by 5 bases and the J gene end by 0 bases; junction bases not matched to a gene: 5.

V is TRBV7-9 and J is TRBJ2-7; 7 bases are a match to TRBD1. The CDR3 is 14 amino acids. The germline gives CDR1 SEHNR, CDR2 FQNEAQ (reference sequence). Germline trimming cut 5 bases from V and 3 bases from J; bases unmatched to any gene: 7. The CDR3 region has the DNA TGTGCCAGCAGCCCAAGACAGGGAGACTACGAGCAGTACTTC. Translated, it gives CASSPRQGDYEQYF.

The chain combines TRBV7-3 with TRBJ2-5; 9 bases fit TRBD1. CDR1 and CDR2 from the germline V gene are SGHTA and FQGTGA. This CDR3 contains 15 residues. Losses at the gene ends were 4 bases for V and 4 bases for J; bases not matched to a gene: 7. CDR3 residues: CASSSQGGQGETQYF. The CDR3 nucleotides are TGTGCCAGCAGCTCCCAGGGGGGACAGGGAGAGACCCAGTACTTC.

This chain joins TRBV30 and TRBJ1-1, with a possible D match to TRBD1 (5 bases). This CDR3 comprises 15 residues. The V and J ends lost 0 bases and 5 bases respectively, with 16 bases between them. Germline loops: CDR1 GTSNPN, CDR2 SVGIG (reference sequence). The CDR3 is CAWSVRGDGGTEAFF. The CDR3 nucleotides read TGTGCCTGGAGTGTACGAGGGGACGGCGGGACTGAAGCTTTCTTT. Looking up the rest from reference TRBV30 and TRBJ1-1 gives the full variable domain: SQTIHQWPATLVQPVGSPLSLECTVEGTSNPNLYWYRQAAGRGLQLLFYSVGIGQISSEVPQNLSASRPQDRQFILSSKKLLLSDSGFYLCAWSVRGDGGTEAFFGQGTRLTVV.

The genes are TRBV4-1 and TRBJ1-4; unclear D gene. This CDR3 comprises 18 residues. Germline-derived CDR1 and CDR2 are MGHRA and YSYEKL. V lost 1 base and J lost 0, with 15 bases in between. This CDR3 is CASSQGVRVPATNEKLFF. In DNA, the CDR3 is TGCGCCAGCAGCCAAGGGGTTCGGGTACCCGCAACTAATGAAAAACTGTTTTTT.

V and J are TRBV15 and TRBJ2-4, with TRBD1 matching 8 bases. Losses at the gene ends were 1 base for V and 0 bases for J; bases not matched to a gene: 5. The CDR3 contains 17 residues. Germline CDR1 is LNHNV and CDR2 is YYDKDF (reference sequence). The DNA for the CDR3 is TGTGCCACCAGCAGAGTTGGACAGGGTCTAGCCAAAAACATTCAGTACTTC. Translation gives CATSRVGQGLAKNIQYF.

This rearrangement joins TRBV2 to TRBJ2-5, with 8 bases identical to TRBD2. V lost 7 bases, J lost 7 bases, and 8 bases stayed unmatched. This CDR3 region has 13 residues. In germline, CDR1 is SNHLY, CDR2 FYNNEI. The CDR3 bases are TGTGCCAGCACAACCGGGACTAGAGGGACCCAGTACTTC. It specifies CASTTGTRGTQYF.

This clone came up once. V is TRBV9 and J is TRBJ2-7, with TRBD2 as a possible D gene (6 bases). Trimming took 4 bases from V and 2 from J, leaving 13 bases between them. CDR3 length: 14 residues. CDR1 and CDR2 (germline): SGDLS, YYNGEE. The CDR3 loop reads CASSYSEGPYEQYF. In nucleotides, the CDR3 is TGTGCCAGCAGCTACTCGGAGGGACCCTACGAGCAGTACTTC.

This clone appeared a few times. This chain connects TRBV30 to TRBJ2-7, with D perhaps TRBD1 (5 bases). The CDR3 length is 14 residues. The ends were cut back, 0 bases at V and 6 bases at J, with 15 bases in the middle. Germline loops: CDR1 GTSNPN, CDR2 SVGIG (reference sequence). The CDR3 reads CAWSVGSLRGEQYF. DNA of the CDR3: TGTGCCTGGAGTGTAGGCAGCCTAAGGGGCGAGCAGTACTTC. Looking up the rest from reference TRBV30 and TRBJ2-7 gives the full variable domain: SQTIHQWPATLVQPVGSPLSLECTVEGTSNPNLYWYRQAAGRGLQLLFYSVGIGQISSEVPQNLSASRPQDRQFILSSKKLLLSDSGFYLCAWSVGSLRGEQYFGPGTRLTVT.

The gene calls are TRBV27 and TRBJ1-5, with a tentative D call TRBD1 (6 bases). V was pared by 2 bases and J by 4 bases, with 15 bases between. CDR3 length: 16 residues. Germline CDR1 MNHEY, CDR2 SMNVEV (reference sequence). CDR3 sequence (DNA): TGTGCCAGCAGTTTAAAGCCGGGGGCCACTAATCAGCCCCAGCATTTT. Protein sequence: CASSLKPGATNQPQHF.

The chain couples TRBV28 to TRBJ2-3, with D perhaps matching TRBD2 (7 bases). Germline lookup yields CDR1 MDHEN and CDR2 SYDVKM. The CDR3 runs to 13 residues. The V gene lost 8 bases and the J gene lost 0 bases, with 9 bases spanning the gap. The CDR3 coding sequence is TGTGCCAGCGCGGGGGCTAGCACAGATACGCAGTATTTT. Residues: CASAGASTDTQYF.